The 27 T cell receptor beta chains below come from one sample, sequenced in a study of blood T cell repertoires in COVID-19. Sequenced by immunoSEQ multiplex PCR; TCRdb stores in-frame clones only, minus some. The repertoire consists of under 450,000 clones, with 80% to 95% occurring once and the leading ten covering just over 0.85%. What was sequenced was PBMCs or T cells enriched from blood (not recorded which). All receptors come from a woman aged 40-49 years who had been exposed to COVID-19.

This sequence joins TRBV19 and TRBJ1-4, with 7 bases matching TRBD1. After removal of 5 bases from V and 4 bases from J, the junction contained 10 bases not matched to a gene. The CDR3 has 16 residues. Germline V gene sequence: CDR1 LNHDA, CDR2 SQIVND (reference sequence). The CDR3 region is CASSPFTGTDNEKLFF. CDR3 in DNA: TGTGCCAGTAGTCCGTTCACCGGGACAGATAATGAAAAACTGTTTTTT.

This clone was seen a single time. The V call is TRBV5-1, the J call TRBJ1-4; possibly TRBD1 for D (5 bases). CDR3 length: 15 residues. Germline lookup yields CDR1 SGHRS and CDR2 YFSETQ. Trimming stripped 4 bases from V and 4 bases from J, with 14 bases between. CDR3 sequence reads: CASSRNRGDNEKLFF. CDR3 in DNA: TGCGCCAGCAGCAGGAACCGGGGGGATAATGAAAAACTGTTTTTT.

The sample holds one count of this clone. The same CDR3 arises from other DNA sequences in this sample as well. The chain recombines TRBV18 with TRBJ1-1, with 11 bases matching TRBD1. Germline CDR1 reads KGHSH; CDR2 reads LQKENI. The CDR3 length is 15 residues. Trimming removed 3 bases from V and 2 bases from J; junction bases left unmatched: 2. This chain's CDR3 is CASSPGQGANTEAFF. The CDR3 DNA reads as TGTGCCAGCTCACCTGGACAGGGGGCTAACACTGAAGCTTTCTTT.

CDR3 nucleotide sequence: TGTGCCAGCAGTTATAGCGGGAGGGCCGAAGAGACCCAGTACTTC. It codes for CASSYSGRAEETQYF. The chain is built from TRBV2 and TRBJ2-5; 11 bases agree with TRBD2. This CDR3 comprises 15 residues. J gave up 3 bases and V 5 bases, and 5 bases lay outside the gene matches. CDR1 and CDR2 (germline): SNHLY, FYNNEI.

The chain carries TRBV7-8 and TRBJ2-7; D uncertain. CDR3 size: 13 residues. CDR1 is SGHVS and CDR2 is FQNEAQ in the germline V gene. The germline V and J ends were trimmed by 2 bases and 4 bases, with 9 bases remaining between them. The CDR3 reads CASSLMVAYEQYF. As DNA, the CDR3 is TGTGCCAGCAGCTTAATGGTGGCTTACGAGCAGTACTTC. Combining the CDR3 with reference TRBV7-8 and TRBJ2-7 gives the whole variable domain GAGVSQSPRYKVAKRGQDVALRCDPISGHVSLFWYQQALGQGPEFLTYFQNEAQLDKSGLPSDRFFAERPEGSVSTLKIQRTQQEDSAVYLCASSLMVAYEQYFGPGTRLTVT.

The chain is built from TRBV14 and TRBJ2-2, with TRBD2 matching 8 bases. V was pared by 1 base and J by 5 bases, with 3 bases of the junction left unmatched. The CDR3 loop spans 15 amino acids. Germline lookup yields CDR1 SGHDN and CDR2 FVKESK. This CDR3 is CASSQVASGTGELFF. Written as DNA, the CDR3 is TGTGCCAGCAGCCAAGTGGCTAGCGGGACCGGGGAGCTGTTTTTT.

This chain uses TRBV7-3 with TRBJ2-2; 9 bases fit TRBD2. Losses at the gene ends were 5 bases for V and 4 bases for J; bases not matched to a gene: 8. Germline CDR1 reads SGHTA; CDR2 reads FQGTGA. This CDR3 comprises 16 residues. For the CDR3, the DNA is TGTGCCAGCAGCCTAGATAGCGGGGGTCGCACCGGGGAGCTGTTTTTT. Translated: CASSLDSGGRTGELFF.

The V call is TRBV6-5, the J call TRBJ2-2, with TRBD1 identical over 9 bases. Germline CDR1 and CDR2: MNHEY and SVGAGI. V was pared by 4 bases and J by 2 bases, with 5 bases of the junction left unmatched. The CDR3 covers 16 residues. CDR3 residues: CASSSPGQGNTGELFF. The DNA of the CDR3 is TGTGCCAGCAGTTCTCCGGGACAGGGCAACACCGGGGAGCTGTTTTTT.

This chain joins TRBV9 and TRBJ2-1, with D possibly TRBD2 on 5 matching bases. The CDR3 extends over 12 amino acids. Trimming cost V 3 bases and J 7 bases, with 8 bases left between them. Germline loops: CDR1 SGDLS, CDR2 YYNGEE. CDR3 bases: TGTGCCAGCAGCGGGCCGGGGAATGAGCAGTTCTTC. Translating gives CASSGPGNEQFF.

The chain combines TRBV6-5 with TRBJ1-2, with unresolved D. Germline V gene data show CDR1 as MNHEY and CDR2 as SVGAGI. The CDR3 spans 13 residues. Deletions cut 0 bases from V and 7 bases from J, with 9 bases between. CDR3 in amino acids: CASSYSGPSGYTF. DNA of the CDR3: TGTGCCAGCAGTTACTCGGGCCCAAGTGGCTACACCTTC.

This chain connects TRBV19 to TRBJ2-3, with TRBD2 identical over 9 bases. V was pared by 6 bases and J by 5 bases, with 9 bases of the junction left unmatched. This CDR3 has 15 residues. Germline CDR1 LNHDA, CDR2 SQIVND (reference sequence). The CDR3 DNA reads TGTGCCAGTAGGCAGAAGGGAGCGGGGGGAGATACGCAGTATTTT. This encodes CASRQKGAGGDTQYF.

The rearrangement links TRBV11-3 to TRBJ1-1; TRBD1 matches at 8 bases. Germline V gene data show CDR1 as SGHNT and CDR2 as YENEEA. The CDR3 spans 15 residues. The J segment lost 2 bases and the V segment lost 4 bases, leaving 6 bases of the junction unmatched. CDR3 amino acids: CASSSTGAYNTEAFF. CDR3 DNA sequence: TGTGCCAGCAGCTCGACAGGGGCCTATAACACTGAAGCTTTCTTT. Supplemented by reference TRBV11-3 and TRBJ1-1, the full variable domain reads EAGVVQSPRYKIIEKKQPVAFWCNPISGHNTLYWYLQNLGQGPELLIRYENEEAVDDSQLPKDRFSAERLKGVDSTLKIQPAELGDSAVYLCASSSTGAYNTEAFFGQGTRLTVV.

CDR3 coding DNA: TGCGCCAGCAGGAGGACAGCCGCCTCCTACGAGCAGTACTTC. It encodes CASRRTAASYEQYF. The chain uses TRBV5-1 and TRBJ2-7; tentative D call: TRBD1 (6 bases). V was trimmed by 5 bases and J by 0 bases, leaving 12 bases between them. The CDR3 contains 14 residues. Looked up from germline, CDR1 is SGHRS and CDR2 is YFSETQ.

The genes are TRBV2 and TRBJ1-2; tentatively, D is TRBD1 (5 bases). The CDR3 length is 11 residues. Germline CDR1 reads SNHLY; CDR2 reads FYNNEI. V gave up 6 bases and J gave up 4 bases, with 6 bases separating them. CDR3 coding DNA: TGTGCCAGCAGACAGGTCTATGGCTACACCTTC. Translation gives CASRQVYGYTF. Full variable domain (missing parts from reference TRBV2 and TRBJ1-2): EPEVTQTPSHQVTQMGQEVILRCVPISNHLYFYWYRQILGQKVEFLVSFYNNEISEKSEIFDDQFSVERPDGSNFTLKIRSTKLEDSAMYFCASRQVYGYTFGSGTRLTVV.

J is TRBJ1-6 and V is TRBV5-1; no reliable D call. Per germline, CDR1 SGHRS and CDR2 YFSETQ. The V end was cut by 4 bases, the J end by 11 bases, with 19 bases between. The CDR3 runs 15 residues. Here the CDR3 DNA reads TGCGCCAGCAGCCCGGACTTTTCTAGGTCACCACCCCTCCACTTT. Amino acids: CASSPDFSRSPPLHF.

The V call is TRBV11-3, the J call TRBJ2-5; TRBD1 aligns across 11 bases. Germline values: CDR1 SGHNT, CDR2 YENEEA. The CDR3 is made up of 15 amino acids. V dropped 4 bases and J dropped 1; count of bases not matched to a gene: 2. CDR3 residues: CASSSGTGGQETQYF. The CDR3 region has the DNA TGTGCCAGCAGCTCGGGGACAGGGGGCCAAGAGACCCAGTACTTC.

CDR3 bases: TGTGCCAGCAGTCGGACTTATTTCTACGAGCAGTACTTC. Amino acid sequence: CASSRTYFYEQYF. The rearrangement uses TRBV12-3 or TRBV12-4 and TRBJ2-7, with a possible D match to TRBD2 (5 bases). V was pared by 5 bases and J by 3 bases, with 11 bases between. The CDR3 consists of 13 residues.

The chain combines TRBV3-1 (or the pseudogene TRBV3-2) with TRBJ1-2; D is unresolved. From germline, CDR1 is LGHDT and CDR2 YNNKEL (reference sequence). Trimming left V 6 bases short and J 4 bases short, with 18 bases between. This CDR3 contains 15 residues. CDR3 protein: CASRAGGYPLYGYTF. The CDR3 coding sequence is TGTGCCAGCAGAGCGGGCGGGTACCCTCTCTATGGCTACACCTTC.

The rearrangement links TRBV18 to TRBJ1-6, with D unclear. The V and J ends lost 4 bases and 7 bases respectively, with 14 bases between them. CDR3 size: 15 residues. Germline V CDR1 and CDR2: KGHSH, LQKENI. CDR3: CASSRAQGGNSPLHF. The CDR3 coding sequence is TGTGCCAGCTCACGGGCTCAAGGTGGGAATTCACCCCTCCACTTT.

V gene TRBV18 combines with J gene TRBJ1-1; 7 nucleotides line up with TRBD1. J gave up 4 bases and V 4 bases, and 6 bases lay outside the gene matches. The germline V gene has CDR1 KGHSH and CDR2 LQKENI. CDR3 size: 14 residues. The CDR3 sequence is CASSRQGWGTEAFF. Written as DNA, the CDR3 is TGTGCCAGCTCACGACAGGGATGGGGCACTGAAGCTTTCTTT.

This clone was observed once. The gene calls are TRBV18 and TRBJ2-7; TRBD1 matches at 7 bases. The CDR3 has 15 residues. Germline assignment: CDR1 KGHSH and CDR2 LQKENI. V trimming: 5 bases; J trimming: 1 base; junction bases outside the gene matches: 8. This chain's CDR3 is CASSSTGAASYEQYF. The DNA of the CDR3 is TGTGCCAGCTCATCAACAGGGGCCGCGTCCTACGAGCAGTACTTC.

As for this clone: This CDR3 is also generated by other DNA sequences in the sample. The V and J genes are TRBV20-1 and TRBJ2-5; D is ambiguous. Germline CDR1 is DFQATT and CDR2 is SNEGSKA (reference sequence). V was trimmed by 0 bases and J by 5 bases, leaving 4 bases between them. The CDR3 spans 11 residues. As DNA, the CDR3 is TGCAGTGCTAGAGATCGGGAGACCCAGTACTTC. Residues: CSARDRETQYF.

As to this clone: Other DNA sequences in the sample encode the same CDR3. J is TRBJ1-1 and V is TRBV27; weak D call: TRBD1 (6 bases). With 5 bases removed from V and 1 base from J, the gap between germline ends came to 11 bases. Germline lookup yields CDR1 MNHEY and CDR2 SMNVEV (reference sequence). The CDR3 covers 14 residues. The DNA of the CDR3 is TGTGCCAGCAGTCTACCGGGACAGAACACTGAAGCTTTCTTT. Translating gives CASSLPGQNTEAFF.

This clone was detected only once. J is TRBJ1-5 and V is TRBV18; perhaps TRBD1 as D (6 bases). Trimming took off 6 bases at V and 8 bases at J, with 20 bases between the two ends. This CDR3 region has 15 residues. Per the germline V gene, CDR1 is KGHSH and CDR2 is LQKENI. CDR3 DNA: TGTGCCAGCTCGAAGAGACAGGAAGGTTATGAGCCCCAGCATTTT. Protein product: CASSKRQEGYEPQHF. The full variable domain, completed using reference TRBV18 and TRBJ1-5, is NAGVMQNPRHLVRRRGQEARLRCSPMKGHSHVYWYRQLPEEGLKFMVYLQKENIIDESGMPKERFSAEFPKEGPSILRIQQVVRGDSAAYFCASSKRQEGYEPQHFGDGTRLSIL.

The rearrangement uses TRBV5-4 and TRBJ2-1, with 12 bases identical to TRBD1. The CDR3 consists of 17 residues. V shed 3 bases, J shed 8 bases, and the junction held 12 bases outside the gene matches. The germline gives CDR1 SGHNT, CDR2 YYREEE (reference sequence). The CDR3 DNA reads TGTGCCAGCAGCTCACCGAAGGGACAGGGGGCGCGGTATGAGCAGTTCTTC. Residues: CASSSPKGQGARYEQFF.

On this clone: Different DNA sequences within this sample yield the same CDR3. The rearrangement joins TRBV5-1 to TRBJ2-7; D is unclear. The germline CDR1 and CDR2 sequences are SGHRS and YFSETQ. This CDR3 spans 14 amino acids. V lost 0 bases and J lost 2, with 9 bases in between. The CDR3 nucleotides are TGCGCCAGCAGCTTGGGTACAGACCCCTACGAGCAGTACTTC. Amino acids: CASSLGTDPYEQYF.

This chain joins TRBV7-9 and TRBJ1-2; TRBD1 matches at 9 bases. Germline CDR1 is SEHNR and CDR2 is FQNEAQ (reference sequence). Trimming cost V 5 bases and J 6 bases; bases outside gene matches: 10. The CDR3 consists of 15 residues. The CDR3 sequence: CASSRYGGTGNGYTF. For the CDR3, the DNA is TGTGCCAGCAGCCGTTACGGGGGGACAGGGAATGGCTACACCTTC.